The 25 T cell receptor beta chains presented below share a single source sample, sequenced in a study of blood T cell repertoires in COVID-19. The repertoire was sequenced with immunoSEQ multiplex PCR; TCRdb's copy has only in-frame clones and lacks some. The sample shows fewer than 120,000 clones, 75% to 80% of them seen only once. Sequencing was carried out using peripheral blood. Receptors originate from a woman older than 75 with active or convalescent COVID-19.

This chain uses TRBV9 with TRBJ2-2; TRBD2 is a possible D gene (5 bases). The CDR3 runs 13 residues. Germline loops: CDR1 SGDLS, CDR2 YYNGEE. Between the trimmed V and J ends, which lost 2 bases and 8 bases, there was a span of 10 bases. The CDR3 region is CASSVVRGGELFF. For the CDR3, the DNA is TGTGCCAGCAGCGTCGTCCGGGGTGGGGAGCTGTTTTTT.

This clone was counted a single time. CDR3 region: CASTMGRGSNEQFF. Written as DNA, the CDR3 is TGTGCCAGCACCATGGGGCGGGGTTCCAATGAGCAGTTCTTC. The V and J genes are TRBV27 and TRBJ2-1; D is perhaps TRBD2 (6 bases). This CDR3 is built from 14 residues. In germline, CDR1 is MNHEY, CDR2 SMNVEV (reference sequence). V was trimmed by 7 bases and J by 6 bases, leaving 16 bases between them.

The chain carries TRBV29-1 and TRBJ2-7; 9 nucleotides align to TRBD2. Germline CDR1 reads SQVTM; CDR2 reads ANQGSEA. The CDR3 has 13 residues. Trimming cost V 7 bases and J 0 bases; bases outside gene matches: 4. For the CDR3, the DNA is TGCAGCGCCCTAGCGGGATCCTCCTACGAGCAGTACTTC. Translated: CSALAGSSYEQYF.

Concerning this clone: The same CDR3 also results from other DNA sequences found in this sample. V gene TRBV13 combines with J gene TRBJ2-7; D perhaps matches TRBD1 (5 bases). The CDR3 contains 13 residues. Germline assignment: CDR1 PRHDT and CDR2 FYEKMQ (reference sequence). V shed 3 bases and J shed 2 bases, with 8 bases lying between them. The CDR3 bases are TGTGCCAGCAGCTTGGCAGGGACCTACGAGCAGTACTTC. This codes for CASSLAGTYEQYF.

This clone was picked up one time. V and J are TRBV29-1 and TRBJ2-2; 9 bases line up with TRBD1. The CDR3 runs 15 residues. The V and J ends lost 6 bases and 5 bases, in that order; junction bases with no gene match: 10. Per germline, CDR1 SQVTM and CDR2 ANQGSEA. CDR3: CSVVNPTGGTGELFF. For the CDR3, the DNA is TGCAGCGTGGTGAATCCGACAGGGGGTACCGGGGAGCTGTTTTTT.

V is TRBV29-1 and J is TRBJ2-2, with 9 bases aligning to TRBD2. There are 15 residues in the CDR3. The V and J ends lost 3 bases and 6 bases, in that order; junction bases with no gene match: 8. Germline-derived CDR1 and CDR2 are SQVTM and ANQGSEA. Here the CDR3 reads CSVDEGGTSPGELFF. The CDR3 nucleotides are TGCAGCGTTGATGAGGGGGGGACTAGCCCCGGGGAGCTGTTTTTT.

The V gene is TRBV4-1, the J gene TRBJ2-2, with 9 bases lining up with TRBD1. CDR3 length equals 16 residues. The V segment lost 1 base and the J segment 5 bases; nucleotides outside the gene matches: 5. Germline values: CDR1 MGHRA, CDR2 YSYEKL. The CDR3 region is CASSQVPGQGTGELFF. The DNA of the CDR3 is TGCGCCAGCAGCCAAGTTCCGGGACAGGGAACCGGGGAGCTGTTTTTT.

This chain connects TRBV19 to TRBJ1-5; D is possibly TRBD1 (5 bases). Germline lookup yields CDR1 LNHDA and CDR2 SQIVND (reference sequence). The V end lost 6 bases, the J end lost 3 bases, and 15 bases lay between the germline ends. The CDR3 is 15 amino acids. Here the CDR3 DNA reads TGTGCCAGTAGCCCCCCGGGACTCCCCAATCAGCCCCAGCATTTT. It specifies CASSPPGLPNQPQHF. Full variable domain (outside the CDR3, taken from reference TRBV19 and TRBJ1-5): DGGITQSPKYLFRKEGQNVTLSCEQNLNHDAMYWYRQDPGQGLRLIYYSQIVNDFQKGDIAEGYSVSREKKESFPLTVTSAQKNPTAFYLCASSPPGLPNQPQHFGDGTRLSIL.

The rearrangement links TRBV7-9 to TRBJ2-7, with D possibly TRBD2 on 5 matching bases. V lost 5 bases, J lost 3 bases, and 17 bases lay in between. Germline CDR1 and CDR2: SEHNR and FQNEAQ (reference sequence). The CDR3 is 15 residues long. The DNA of the CDR3 is TGTGCCAGCAGCCCCCGAATGCTAGGACTCTACGAGCAGTACTTC. This encodes CASSPRMLGLYEQYF.

The CDR3 is CASSSGTTSEKLFF. CDR3 bases: TGTGCCAGCAGTTCCGGGACAACTTCTGAAAAACTGTTTTTT. The rearrangement links TRBV28 to TRBJ1-4; weak D call: TRBD1 (6 bases). CDR3 size: 14 residues. V lost 4 bases and J lost 7, with 13 bases in between. Germline CDR1 MDHEN, CDR2 SYDVKM.

A few counts support this clone. The chain carries TRBV2 and TRBJ2-1; 11 bases match TRBD2. CDR1 is SNHLY and CDR2 is FYNNEI in the germline V gene. The CDR3 loop spans 15 amino acids. V gave up 6 bases and J gave up 4 bases; unmatched junction bases: 5. Here the CDR3 reads CASRKGLAVYNEQFF. In nucleotides, the CDR3 is TGTGCCAGCAGGAAGGGACTAGCGGTATACAATGAGCAGTTCTTC.

The genes are TRBV7-9 and TRBJ2-3, with 7 bases that match TRBD2. Germline loops: CDR1 SEHNR, CDR2 FQNEAQ (reference sequence). Trimming cost V 10 bases and J 4 bases; bases outside gene matches: 14. CDR3 size: 15 residues. The CDR3 spells CATTGWEGRADTQYF. CDR3 nucleotide sequence: TGTGCCACCACCGGGTGGGAGGGCCGGGCAGATACGCAGTATTTT.

The gene calls are TRBV18 and TRBJ1-2; 9 nucleotides line up with TRBD1. V lost 2 bases to trimming and J lost 5 bases; unmatched junction nucleotides: 9. This CDR3 region has 16 residues. CDR1 KGHSH and CDR2 LQKENI come from the germline V gene. CDR3 DNA: TGTGCCAGCTCACCAAGGACAGGGGTCGTTGAGTATGGCTACACCTTC. Translating gives CASSPRTGVVEYGYTF.

This clone was counted a few times. The rearrangement joins TRBV7-2 to TRBJ2-2; D is uncertain. The CDR3 has 15 amino acids. V lost 1 base, J lost 2 bases, and 8 bases lay in between. Per germline, CDR1 SGHTA and CDR2 FQGNSA. CDR3 loop: CASSLDRANTGELFF. In DNA form, the CDR3 reads TGTGCCAGCAGCTTAGACAGAGCAAACACCGGGGAGCTGTTTTTT.

J is TRBJ1-4 and V is TRBV21-1; no DNA check was done on the table's D call, TRBD1. TRBV21-1 is deemed a pseudogene. The length of the CDR3 is 16 residues. CDR3 in DNA: TGTGCCAGCAGCAAAGGGGTTCAGGCAACTAATGAAAAACTGTTTTTT. Translated: CASSKGVQATNEKLFF.

The chain recombines TRBV7-3 with TRBJ2-7, with D perhaps matching TRBD1 (6 bases). Trimming shortened V by 3 bases and J by 6 bases, and 12 bases separated the two germline ends. Germline V lookup: CDR1 SGHTA, CDR2 FQGTGA. This CDR3 spans 13 amino acids. CDR3 DNA: TGTGCCAGCAGCTTTAACAGGGACCGCGAGCAGTACTTC. It translates to CASSFNRDREQYF.

The chain combines TRBV7-9 with TRBJ1-3; 10 nucleotides agree with TRBD1. CDR3 size: 14 residues. The V gene's germline CDR1 is SEHNR and CDR2 FQNEAQ (reference sequence). Unmatched junction bases numbered 6, after V lost 6 bases and J lost 7 bases. CDR3 residues: CASRSGQGVNTIYF. In nucleotides, the CDR3 is TGTGCCAGCAGATCAGGACAGGGGGTGAACACCATATATTTT.

The gene calls are TRBV4-1 and TRBJ1-2, with D possibly TRBD1 on 5 matching bases. The CDR3 has 13 residues. Germline V gene sequence: CDR1 MGHRA, CDR2 YSYEKL. Trimming removed 3 bases from V and 5 bases from J, with 10 bases in between. This chain's CDR3 is CASSHRRGYGYTF. Here the CDR3 DNA reads TGCGCCAGCAGCCACCGAAGGGGTTATGGCTACACCTTC.

The chain combines TRBV9 with TRBJ1-2; possibly TRBD1 for D (5 bases). Germline V gene lookup returns CDR1 SGDLS and CDR2 YYNGEE. With 0 bases removed from V and 2 bases from J, the gap between germline ends came to 14 bases. This CDR3 region has 16 residues. The CDR3 is CASSVGAGKFNYGYTF. CDR3 sequence (DNA): TGTGCCAGCAGCGTAGGGGCAGGGAAGTTCAACTATGGCTACACCTTC.

The rearrangement links TRBV28 to TRBJ2-5, with 11 bases matching TRBD2. Germline V gene sequence: CDR1 MDHEN, CDR2 SYDVKM. V trimming: 4 bases; J trimming: 5 bases; junction bases outside the gene matches: 6. The CDR3 has 15 residues. Written as DNA, the CDR3 is TGTGCCAGCAGTTCCCAGGGACTAGCGGATGAGACCCAGTACTTC. It specifies CASSSQGLADETQYF.

The chain joins TRBV11-2 to TRBJ1-2; 7 positions agree with TRBD1. The CDR3 has 12 residues. Germline CDR1 is SGHAT and CDR2 is FQNNGV. The V segment lost 3 bases and the J segment 8 bases; nucleotides outside the gene matches: 3. CDR3 nucleotides: TGTGCCAGCAGCTTTGGACAGGCCGGCTACACCTTC. Protein: CASSFGQAGYTF. Full variable domain (outside the CDR3, taken from reference TRBV11-2 and TRBJ1-2): EAGVAQSPRYKIIEKRQSVAFWCNPISGHATLYWYQQILGQGPKLLIQFQNNGVVDDSQLPKDRFSAERLKGVDSTLKIQPAKLEDSAVYLCASSFGQAGYTFGSGTRLTVV.

The chain uses TRBV11-3 and TRBJ2-2, with TRBD2 matching 9 bases. Germline V CDR1 and CDR2: SGHNT, YENEEA. The junction had 6 bases not matched to a gene; V was cut back by 6 bases and J by 4 bases. The CDR3 sequence is 15 residues long. CDR3 residues: CASSSAGGSTGELFF. For the CDR3, the DNA is TGTGCCAGCAGTTCTGCGGGAGGGAGCACCGGGGAGCTGTTTTTT.

V usage is TRBV7-9 and J usage is TRBJ2-5; 12 nucleotides align to TRBD2. Germline V gene lookup returns CDR1 SEHNR and CDR2 FQNEAQ (reference sequence). V trimming: 4 bases; J trimming: 5 bases; junction bases outside the gene matches: 5. This CDR3 has 15 residues. CDR3 sequence: CASSSSGRALETQYF. The CDR3 bases are TGTGCCAGCAGCTCTAGCGGGAGGGCCTTGGAGACCCAGTACTTC.

This clone showed up many times. V usage is TRBV19 and J usage is TRBJ1-2; 8 positions agree with TRBD1. Trimming removed 1 base from V and 5 bases from J; junction bases left unmatched: 3. The CDR3 extends over 14 amino acids. Germline V gene sequence: CDR1 LNHDA, CDR2 SQIVND (reference sequence). DNA for the CDR3: TGTGCCAGTAGTATAGTCGGACAGGGTTATGGCTACACCTTC. This codes for CASSIVGQGYGYTF.

Only one count was recorded for this clone. CDR3 amino acids: CASSSRDRNSPLHF. CDR3 bases: TGTGCCAGCAGTTCACGGGACAGGAATTCACCCCTCCACTTT. The genes are TRBV27 and TRBJ1-6; TRBD1 agrees at 8 bases. This CDR3 contains 14 residues. Germline V gene sequence: CDR1 MNHEY, CDR2 SMNVEV (reference sequence). V lost 4 bases, J lost 7 bases, and 3 bases stayed unmatched.